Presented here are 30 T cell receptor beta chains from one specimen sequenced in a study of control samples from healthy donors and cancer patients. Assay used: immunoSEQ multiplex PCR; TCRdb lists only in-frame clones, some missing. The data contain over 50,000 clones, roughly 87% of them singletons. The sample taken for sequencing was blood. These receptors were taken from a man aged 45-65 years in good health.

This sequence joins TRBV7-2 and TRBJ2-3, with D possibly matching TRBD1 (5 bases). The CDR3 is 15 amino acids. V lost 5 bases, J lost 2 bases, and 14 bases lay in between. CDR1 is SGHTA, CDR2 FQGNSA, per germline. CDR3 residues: CASSTQQGPTDTQYF. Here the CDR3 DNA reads TGTGCCAGCAGCACACAGCAGGGCCCCACAGATACGCAGTATTTT.

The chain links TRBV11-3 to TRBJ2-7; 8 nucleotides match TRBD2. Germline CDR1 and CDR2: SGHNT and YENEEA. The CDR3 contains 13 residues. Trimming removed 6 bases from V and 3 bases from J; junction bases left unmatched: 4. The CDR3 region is CASRGAGDYEQYF. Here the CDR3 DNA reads TGTGCCAGCAGGGGAGCGGGGGACTACGAGCAGTACTTC.

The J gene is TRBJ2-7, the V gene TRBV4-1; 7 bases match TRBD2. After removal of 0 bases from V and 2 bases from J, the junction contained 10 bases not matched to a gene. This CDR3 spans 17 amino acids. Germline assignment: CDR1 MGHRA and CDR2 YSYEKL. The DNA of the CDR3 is TGCGCCAGCAGCCAAGAAGGGACGGCGCTAGCGGCCTACGAGCAGTACTTC. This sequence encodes CASSQEGTALAAYEQYF.

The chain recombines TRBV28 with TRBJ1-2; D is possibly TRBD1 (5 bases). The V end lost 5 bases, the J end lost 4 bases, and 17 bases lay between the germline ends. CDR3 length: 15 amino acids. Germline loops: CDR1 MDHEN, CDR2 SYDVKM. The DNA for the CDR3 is TGTGCCAGCAGTCAGAATCCGGGGGAGGTCTATGGCTACACCTTC. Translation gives CASSQNPGEVYGYTF.

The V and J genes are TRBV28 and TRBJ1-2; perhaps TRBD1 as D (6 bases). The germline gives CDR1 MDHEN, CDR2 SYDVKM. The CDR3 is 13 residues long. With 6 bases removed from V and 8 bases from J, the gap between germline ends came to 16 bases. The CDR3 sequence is CASRGQLSGGYTF. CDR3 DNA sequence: TGTGCCAGCAGAGGACAGTTGTCGGGAGGCTACACCTTC.

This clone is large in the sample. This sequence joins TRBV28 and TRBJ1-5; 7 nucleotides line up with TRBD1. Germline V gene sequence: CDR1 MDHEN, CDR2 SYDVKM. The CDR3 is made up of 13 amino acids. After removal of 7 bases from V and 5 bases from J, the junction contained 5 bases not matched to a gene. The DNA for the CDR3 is TGTGCCAGCAAGGGGGCGCCGGATCAGCCCCAGCATTTT. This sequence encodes CASKGAPDQPQHF.

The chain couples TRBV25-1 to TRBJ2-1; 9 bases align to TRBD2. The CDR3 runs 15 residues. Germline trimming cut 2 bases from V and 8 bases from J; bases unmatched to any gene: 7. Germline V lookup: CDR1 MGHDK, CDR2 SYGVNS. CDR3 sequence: CASSEPGLAGDEQFF. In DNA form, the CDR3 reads TGTGCCAGCAGTGAACCGGGACTAGCTGGGGATGAGCAGTTCTTC.

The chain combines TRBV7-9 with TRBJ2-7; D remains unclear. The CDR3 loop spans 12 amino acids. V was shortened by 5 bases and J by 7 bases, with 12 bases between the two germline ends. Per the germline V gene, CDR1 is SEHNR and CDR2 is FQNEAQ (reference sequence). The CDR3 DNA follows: TGTGCCAGCAGCCGAGACGGGTGGGAGCAGTACTTC. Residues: CASSRDGWEQYF.

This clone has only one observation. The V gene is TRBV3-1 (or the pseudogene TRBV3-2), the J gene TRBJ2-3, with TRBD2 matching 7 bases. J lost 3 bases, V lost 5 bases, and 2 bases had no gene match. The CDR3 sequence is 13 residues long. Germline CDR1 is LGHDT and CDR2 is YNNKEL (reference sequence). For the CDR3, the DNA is TGTGCCAGCAGCAATAGCGGGACAGATACGCAGTATTTT. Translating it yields CASSNSGTDTQYF.

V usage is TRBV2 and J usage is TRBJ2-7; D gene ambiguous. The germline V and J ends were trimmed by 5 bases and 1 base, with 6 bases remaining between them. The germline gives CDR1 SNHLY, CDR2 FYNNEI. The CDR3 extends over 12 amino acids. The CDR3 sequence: CASSRLSYEQYF. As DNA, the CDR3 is TGTGCCAGCAGTCGACTTTCCTACGAGCAGTACTTC.

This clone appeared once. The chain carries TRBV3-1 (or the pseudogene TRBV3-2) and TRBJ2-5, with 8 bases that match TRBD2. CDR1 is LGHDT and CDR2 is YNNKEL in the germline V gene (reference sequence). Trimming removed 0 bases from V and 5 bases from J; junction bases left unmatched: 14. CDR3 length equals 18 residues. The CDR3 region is CASSQDRVESGSRETQYF. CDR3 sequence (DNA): TGTGCCAGCAGCCAAGATAGGGTCGAAAGCGGGAGTAGGGAGACCCAGTACTTC.

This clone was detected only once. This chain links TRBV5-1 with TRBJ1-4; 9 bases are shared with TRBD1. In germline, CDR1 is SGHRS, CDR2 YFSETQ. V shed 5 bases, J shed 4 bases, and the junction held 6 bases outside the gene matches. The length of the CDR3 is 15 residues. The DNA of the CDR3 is TGCGCCAGCAGAAGGACAGGGGAACTTAATGAAAAACTGTTTTTT. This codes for CASRRTGELNEKLFF. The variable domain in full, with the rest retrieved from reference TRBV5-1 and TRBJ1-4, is KAGVTQTPRYLIKTRGQQVTLSCSPISGHRSVSWYQQTPGQGLQFLFEYFSETQRNKGNFPGRFSGRQFSNSRSEMNVSTLELGDSALYLCASRRTGELNEKLFFGSGTQLSVL.

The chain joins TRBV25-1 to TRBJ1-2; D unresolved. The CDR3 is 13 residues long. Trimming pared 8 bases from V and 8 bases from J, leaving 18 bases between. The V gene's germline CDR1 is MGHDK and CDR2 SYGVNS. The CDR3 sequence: CASLPVTGKGYTF. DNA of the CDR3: TGTGCCAGCCTCCCTGTGACCGGCAAAGGCTACACCTTC.

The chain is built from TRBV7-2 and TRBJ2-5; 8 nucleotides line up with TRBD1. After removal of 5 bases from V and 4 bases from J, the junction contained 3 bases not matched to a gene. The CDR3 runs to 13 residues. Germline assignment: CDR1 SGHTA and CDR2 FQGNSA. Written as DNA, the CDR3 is TGTGCCAGCAGCCGACAGGGGTCAGAGACCCAGTACTTC. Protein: CASSRQGSETQYF. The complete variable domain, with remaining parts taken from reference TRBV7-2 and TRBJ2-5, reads GAGVSQSPSNKVTEKGKDVELRCDPISGHTALYWYRQSLGQGLEFLIYFQGNSAPDKSGLPSDRFSAERTGGSVSTLTIQRTQQEDSAVYLCASSRQGSETQYFGPGTRLLVL.

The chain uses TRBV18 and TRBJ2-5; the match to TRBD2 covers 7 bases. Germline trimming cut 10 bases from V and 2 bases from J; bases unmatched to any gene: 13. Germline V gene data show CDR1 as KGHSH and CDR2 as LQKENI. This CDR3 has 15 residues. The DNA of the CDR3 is TGTGCCACCCGAATCTCAGCGGGACTTCAAGAGACCCAGTACTTC. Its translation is CATRISAGLQETQYF. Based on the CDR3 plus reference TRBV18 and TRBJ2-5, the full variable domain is NAGVMQNPRHLVRRRGQEARLRCSPMKGHSHVYWYRQLPEEGLKFMVYLQKENIIDESGMPKERFSAEFPKEGPSILRIQQVVRGDSAAYFCATRISAGLQETQYFGPGTRLLVL.

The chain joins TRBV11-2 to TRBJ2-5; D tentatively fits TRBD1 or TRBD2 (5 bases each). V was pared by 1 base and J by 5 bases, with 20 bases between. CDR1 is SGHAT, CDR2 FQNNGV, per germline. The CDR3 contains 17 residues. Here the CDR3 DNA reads TGTGCCAGCAGCTTAGGGGTCGCCGGGGCCTCTATGGAGACCCAGTACTTC. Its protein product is CASSLGVAGASMETQYF.

The CDR3 sequence: CASSLRPGQLNSPLHF. The DNA for the CDR3 is TGTGCCAGCAGCTTAAGACCGGGACAGCTTAATTCACCCCTCCACTTT. The genes are TRBV11-3 and TRBJ1-6; TRBD1 matches at 7 bases. The CDR3 loop spans 16 amino acids. Germline trimming cut 2 bases from V and 6 bases from J; bases unmatched to any gene: 7. Germline loops: CDR1 SGHNT, CDR2 YENEEA.

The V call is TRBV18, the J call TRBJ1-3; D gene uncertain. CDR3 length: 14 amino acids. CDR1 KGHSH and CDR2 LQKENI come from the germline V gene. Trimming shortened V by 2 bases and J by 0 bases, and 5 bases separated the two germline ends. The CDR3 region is CASSPSFSGNTIYF. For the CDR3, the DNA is TGTGCCAGCTCACCAAGCTTCTCTGGAAACACCATATATTTT.

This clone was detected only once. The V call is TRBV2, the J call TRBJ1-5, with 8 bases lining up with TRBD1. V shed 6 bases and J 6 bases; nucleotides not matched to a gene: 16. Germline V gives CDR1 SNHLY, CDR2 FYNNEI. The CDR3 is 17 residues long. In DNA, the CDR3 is TGTGCCAGCAGCCTCGGACAGGGCGGCAGCTTCGGTCAGCCCCAGCATTTT. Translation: CASSLGQGGSFGQPQHF. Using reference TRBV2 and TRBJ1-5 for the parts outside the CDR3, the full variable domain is EPEVTQTPSHQVTQMGQEVILRCVPISNHLYFYWYRQILGQKVEFLVSFYNNEISEKSEIFDDQFSVERPDGSNFTLKIRSTKLEDSAMYFCASSLGQGGSFGQPQHFGDGTRLSIL.

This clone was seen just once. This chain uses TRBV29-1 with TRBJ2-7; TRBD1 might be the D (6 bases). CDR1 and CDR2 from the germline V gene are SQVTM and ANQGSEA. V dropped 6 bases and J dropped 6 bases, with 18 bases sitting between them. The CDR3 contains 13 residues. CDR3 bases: TGCAGCGTCGCCGAACAGGGATCGGGCGAGCAGTACTTC. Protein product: CSVAEQGSGEQYF.

CDR3 residues: CARSYGRISSGNTIYF. CDR3 DNA sequence: TGTGCCAGAAGCTATGGACGGATAAGCTCTGGAAACACCATATATTTT. V and J are TRBV5-3 and TRBJ1-3; the D is unclear. TRBV5-3 belongs to the ORF category, with a function that is uncertain. The germline V and J ends were trimmed by 3 bases and 0 bases, with 13 bases remaining between them. The CDR3 totals 16 residues.

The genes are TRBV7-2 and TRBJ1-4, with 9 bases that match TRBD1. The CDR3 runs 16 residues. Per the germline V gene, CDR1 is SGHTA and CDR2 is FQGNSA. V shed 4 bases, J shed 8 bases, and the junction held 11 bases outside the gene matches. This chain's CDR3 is CASSYYAGTGFEKLFF. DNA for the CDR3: TGTGCCAGCAGCTATTACGCGGGGACAGGGTTCGAAAAACTGTTTTTT.

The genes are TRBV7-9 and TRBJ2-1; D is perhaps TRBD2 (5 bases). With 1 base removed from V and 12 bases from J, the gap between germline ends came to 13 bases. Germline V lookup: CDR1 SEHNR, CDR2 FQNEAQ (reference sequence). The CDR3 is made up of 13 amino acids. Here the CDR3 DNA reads TGTGCCAGCAGCTTAGATGTCGGCGGGCTGCAGTTCTTC. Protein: CASSLDVGGLQFF.

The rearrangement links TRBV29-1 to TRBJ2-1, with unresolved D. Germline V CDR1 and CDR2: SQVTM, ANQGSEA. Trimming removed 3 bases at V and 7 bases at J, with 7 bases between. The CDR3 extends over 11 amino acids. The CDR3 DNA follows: TGCAGCGTTGAGGTAGGAAATGAGCAGTTCTTC. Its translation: CSVEVGNEQFF.

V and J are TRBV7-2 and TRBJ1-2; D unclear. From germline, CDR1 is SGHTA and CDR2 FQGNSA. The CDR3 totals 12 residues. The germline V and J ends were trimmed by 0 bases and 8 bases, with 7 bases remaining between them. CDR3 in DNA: TGTGCCAGCAGCTTAGCGAGGGAGGGCTACACCTTC. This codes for CASSLAREGYTF.

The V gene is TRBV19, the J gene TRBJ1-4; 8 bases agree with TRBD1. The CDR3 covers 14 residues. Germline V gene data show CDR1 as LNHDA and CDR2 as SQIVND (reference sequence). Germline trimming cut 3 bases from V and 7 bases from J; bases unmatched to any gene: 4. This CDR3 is CASSIRGRGEKLFF. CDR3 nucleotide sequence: TGTGCCAGTAGTATCAGGGGGCGCGGTGAAAAACTGTTTTTT.

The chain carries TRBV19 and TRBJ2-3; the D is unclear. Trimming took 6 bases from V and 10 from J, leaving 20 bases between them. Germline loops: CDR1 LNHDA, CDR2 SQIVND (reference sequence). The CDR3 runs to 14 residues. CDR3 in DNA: TGTGCCAGTAGCAGAACGACTGGGGAAGAATCGCAGTATTTT. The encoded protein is CASSRTTGEESQYF.

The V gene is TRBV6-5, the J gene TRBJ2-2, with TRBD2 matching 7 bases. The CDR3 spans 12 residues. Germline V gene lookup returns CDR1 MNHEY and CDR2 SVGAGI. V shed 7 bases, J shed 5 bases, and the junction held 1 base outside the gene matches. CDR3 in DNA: TGTGCCAGCAACGGGGGGACCGGGGAGCTGTTTTTT. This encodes CASNGGTGELFF.

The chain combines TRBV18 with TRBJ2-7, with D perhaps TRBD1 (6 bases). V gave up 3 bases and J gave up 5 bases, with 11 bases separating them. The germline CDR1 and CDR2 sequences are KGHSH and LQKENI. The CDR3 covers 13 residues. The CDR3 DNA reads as TGTGCCAGCTCACCCCGTGAGGGGGACGAGCAGTACTTC. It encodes CASSPREGDEQYF.

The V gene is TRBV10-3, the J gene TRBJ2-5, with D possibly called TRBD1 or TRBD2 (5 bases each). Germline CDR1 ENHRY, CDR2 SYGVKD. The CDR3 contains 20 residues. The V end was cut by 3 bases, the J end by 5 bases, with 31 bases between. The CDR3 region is CAISELWASGTALGRETQYF. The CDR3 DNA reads TGTGCCATCAGTGAACTGTGGGCTTCCGGGACCGCCCTGGGCAGGGAGACCCAGTACTTC.